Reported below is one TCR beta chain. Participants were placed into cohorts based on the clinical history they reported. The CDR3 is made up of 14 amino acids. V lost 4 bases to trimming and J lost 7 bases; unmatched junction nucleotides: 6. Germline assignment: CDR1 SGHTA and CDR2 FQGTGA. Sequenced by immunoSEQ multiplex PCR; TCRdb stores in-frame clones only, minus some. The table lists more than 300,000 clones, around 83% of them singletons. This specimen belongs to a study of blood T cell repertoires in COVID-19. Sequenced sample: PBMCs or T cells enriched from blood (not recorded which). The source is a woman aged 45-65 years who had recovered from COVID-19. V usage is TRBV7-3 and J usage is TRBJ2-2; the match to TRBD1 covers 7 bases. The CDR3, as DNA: TGTGCCAGCAGCTCCGACAGGGCATACGGGGAGCTGTTTTTT. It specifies CASSSDRAYGELFF.